This T cell receptor (beta chain) was documented in a study of blood T cell repertoires in COVID-19. V gave up 6 bases and J gave up 5 bases, with 13 bases separating them. In germline, CDR1 is SNHLY, CDR2 FYNNEI. The CDR3 is 13 residues long. Authors' methods: Reference gene primers were amplified, and this amplification served to estimate nucleated cell counts. Assay: immunoSEQ multiplex PCR; the TCRdb copy retains only in-frame clones and omits some. V, J and clone size reflect that table, while D and trimming were determined from the DNA. The table has 150,000 to 200,000 clones, about 86% seen once.

The V gene is TRBV2, the J gene TRBJ1-2; D is uncertain. The sequence came from a human donor with acute or convalescent COVID-19. The donor label of this sample is uncertain. The sequenced sample was peripheral blood. The CDR3 region is CASSGVRSYGYTF. In DNA form, the CDR3 reads TGTGCCAGCAGCGGGGTCAGGAGTTATGGCTACACCTTC.